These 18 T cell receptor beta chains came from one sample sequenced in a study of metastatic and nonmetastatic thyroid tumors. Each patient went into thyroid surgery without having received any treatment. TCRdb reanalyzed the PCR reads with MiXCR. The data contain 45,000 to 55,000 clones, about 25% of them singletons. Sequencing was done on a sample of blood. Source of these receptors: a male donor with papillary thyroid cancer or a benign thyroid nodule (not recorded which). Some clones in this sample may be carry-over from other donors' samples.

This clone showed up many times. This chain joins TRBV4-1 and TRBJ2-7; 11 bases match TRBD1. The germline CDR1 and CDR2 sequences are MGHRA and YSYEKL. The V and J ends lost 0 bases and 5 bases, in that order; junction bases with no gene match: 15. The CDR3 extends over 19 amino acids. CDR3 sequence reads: CASSQEGLRTGGPRDEQYF. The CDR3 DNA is TGCGCCAGCAGCCAAGAAGGTTTGCGGACAGGGGGCCCTAGAGACGAGCAGTACTTC.

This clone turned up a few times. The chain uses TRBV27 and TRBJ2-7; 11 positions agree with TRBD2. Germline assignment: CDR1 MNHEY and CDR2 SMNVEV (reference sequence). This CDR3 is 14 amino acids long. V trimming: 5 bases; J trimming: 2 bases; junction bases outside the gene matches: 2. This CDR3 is CASSASGRTYEQYF. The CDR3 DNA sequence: TGTGCCAGCAGTGCTAGCGGGAGGACCTACGAGCAGTACTTC.

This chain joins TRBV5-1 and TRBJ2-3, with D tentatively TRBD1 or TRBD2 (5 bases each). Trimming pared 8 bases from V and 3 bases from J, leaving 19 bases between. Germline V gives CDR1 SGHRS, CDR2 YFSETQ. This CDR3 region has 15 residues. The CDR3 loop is CASILVSGGTDTQYF. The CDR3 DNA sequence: TGCGCCAGTATCTTGGTATCTGGGGGTACAGATACGCAGTATTTT.

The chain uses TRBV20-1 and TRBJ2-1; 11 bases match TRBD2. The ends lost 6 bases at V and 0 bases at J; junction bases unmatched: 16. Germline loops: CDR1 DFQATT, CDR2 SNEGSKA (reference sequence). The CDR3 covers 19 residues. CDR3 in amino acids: CSASRQVLAGASSYNEQFF. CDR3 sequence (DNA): TGCAGTGCCAGTAGGCAGGTACTAGCGGGAGCCAGCTCCTACAATGAGCAGTTCTTC.

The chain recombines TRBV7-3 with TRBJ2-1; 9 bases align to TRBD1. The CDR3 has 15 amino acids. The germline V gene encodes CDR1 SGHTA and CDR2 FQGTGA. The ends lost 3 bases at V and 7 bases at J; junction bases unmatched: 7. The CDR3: CASSFGQGMLNEQFF. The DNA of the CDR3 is TGTGCCAGCAGCTTTGGACAGGGGATGTTGAATGAGCAGTTCTTC.

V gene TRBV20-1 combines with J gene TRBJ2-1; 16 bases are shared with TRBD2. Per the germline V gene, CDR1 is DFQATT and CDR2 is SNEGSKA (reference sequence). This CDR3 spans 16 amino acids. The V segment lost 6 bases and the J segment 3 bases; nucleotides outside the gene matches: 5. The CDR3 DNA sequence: TGCAGTGCGGGAGGGACTAGCGGGAGGGACTACAATGAGCAGTTCTTC. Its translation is CSAGGTSGRDYNEQFF.

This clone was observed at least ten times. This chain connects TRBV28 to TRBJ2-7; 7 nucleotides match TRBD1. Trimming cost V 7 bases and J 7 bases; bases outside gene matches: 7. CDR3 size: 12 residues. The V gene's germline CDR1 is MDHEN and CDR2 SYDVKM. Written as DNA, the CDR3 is TGTGCCAGCAACAGACAGGGTTGGGAGCAGTACTTC. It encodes CASNRQGWEQYF.

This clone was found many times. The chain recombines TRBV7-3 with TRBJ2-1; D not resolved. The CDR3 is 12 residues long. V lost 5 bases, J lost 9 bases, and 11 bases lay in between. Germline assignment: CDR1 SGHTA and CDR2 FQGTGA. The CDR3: CASSPYLGEQFF. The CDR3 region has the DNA TGTGCCAGCAGCCCCTACTTGGGTGAGCAGTTCTTC.

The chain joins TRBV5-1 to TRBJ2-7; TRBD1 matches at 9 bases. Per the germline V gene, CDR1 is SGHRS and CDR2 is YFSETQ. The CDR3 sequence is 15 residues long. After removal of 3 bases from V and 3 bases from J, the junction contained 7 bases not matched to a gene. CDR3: CASSWGQGPGYEQYF. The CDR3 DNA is TGCGCCAGCAGCTGGGGACAGGGTCCAGGCTACGAGCAGTACTTC.

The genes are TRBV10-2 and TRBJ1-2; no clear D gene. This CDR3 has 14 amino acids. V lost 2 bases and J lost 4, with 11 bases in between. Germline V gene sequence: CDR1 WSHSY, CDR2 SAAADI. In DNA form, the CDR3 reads TGCGCCAGCAGTGAGAGCGGTTTGGGCTATGGCTACACCTTC. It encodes CASSESGLGYGYTF.

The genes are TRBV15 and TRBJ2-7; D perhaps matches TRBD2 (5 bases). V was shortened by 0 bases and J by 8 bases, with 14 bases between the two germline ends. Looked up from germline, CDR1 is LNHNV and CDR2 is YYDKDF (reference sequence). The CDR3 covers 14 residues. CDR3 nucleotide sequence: TGTGCCACCAGCAGAGATGGGGAGATGGCACAGCAGTACTTC. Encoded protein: CATSRDGEMAQQYF.

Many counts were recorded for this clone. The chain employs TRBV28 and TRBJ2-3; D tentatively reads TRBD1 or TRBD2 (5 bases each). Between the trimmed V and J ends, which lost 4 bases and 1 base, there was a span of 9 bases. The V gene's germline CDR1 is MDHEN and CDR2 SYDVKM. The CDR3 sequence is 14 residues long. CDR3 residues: CASSWDPRTDTQYF. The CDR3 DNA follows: TGTGCCAGCAGTTGGGACCCGCGCACAGATACGCAGTATTTT.

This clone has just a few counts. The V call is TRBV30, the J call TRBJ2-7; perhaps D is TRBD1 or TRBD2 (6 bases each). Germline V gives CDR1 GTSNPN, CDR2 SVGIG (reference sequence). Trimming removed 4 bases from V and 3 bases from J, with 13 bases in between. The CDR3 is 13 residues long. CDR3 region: CAWTRGAVYEQYF. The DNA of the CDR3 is TGTGCCTGGACAAGGGGGGCTGTCTACGAGCAGTACTTC.

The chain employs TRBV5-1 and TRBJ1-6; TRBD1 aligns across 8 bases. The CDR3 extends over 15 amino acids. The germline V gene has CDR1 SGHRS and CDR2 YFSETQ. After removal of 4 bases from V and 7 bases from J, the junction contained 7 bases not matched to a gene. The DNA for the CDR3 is TGCGCCAGCAGCATTTCAGGGGGCGCGAATTCACCCCTCCACTTT. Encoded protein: CASSISGGANSPLHF.

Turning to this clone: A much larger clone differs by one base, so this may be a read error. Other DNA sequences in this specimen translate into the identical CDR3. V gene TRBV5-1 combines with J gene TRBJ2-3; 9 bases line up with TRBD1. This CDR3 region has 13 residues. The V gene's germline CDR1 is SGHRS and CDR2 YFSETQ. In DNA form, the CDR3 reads TGCGCCAGCAGCGGGACAGGGCGAGATACTCAGTATTTT. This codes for CASSGTGRDTQYF. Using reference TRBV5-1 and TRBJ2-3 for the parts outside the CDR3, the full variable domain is KAGVTQTPRYLIKTRGQQVTLSCSPISGHRSVSWYQQTPGQGLQFLFEYFSETQRNKGNFPGRFSGRQFSNSRSEMNVSTLELGDSALYLCASSGTGRDTQYFGPGTRLTVL.

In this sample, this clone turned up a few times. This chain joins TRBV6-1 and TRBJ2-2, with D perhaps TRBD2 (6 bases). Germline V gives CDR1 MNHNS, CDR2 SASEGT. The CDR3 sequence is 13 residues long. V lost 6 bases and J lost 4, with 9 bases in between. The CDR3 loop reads CASRLAITGELFF. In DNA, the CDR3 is TGTGCCAGCAGACTAGCAATCACCGGGGAGCTGTTTTTT.

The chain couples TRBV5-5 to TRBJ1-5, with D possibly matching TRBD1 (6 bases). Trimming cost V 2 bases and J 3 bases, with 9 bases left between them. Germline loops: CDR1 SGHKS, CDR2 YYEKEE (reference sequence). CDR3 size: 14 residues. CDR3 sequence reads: CASSFGQYNQPQHF. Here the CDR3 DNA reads TGTGCCAGCAGCTTCGGACAGTACAATCAGCCCCAGCATTTT.

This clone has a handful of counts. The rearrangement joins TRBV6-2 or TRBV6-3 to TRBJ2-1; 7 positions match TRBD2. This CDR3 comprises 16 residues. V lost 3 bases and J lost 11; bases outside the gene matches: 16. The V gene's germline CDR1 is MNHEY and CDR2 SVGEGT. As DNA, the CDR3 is TGTGCCAGCAGTTATGGCGGCGGGGGATTCGCGGTAAAGCAGTTCTTC. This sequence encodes CASSYGGGGFAVKQFF.